This entry is about one T cell receptor beta chain. This clone showed up just a few times. Its antigen is not yet known. Per-base quality was not reported, and no clone a single base away is much larger than it. According to the germline V gene, CDR1 reads LGHNA and CDR2 reads YNFKEQ. The CDR3 holds 15 amino acids from the cysteine to the phenylalanine. Only the CDR3 part of the read is kept: 45 bases, read in frame from the first base. V sheds 2 bases and J sheds 0 bases, leaving 7 bases between their ends. The record originates from a study of shared clonotypes between healthy human individuals (dated by TCRdb to about 2020). For context, the study as a whole: A few men and a couple of women, aged 18 to 49 years, made up the cohort. To estimate repertoire size and how much clonotype sharing occurs between individuals, the study deeply sequenced the blood TCR repertoires of several healthy adults. Libraries were prepared and TCR repertoires were sequenced by different laboratories using diverse techniques, in order to increase sequencing depth and limit assay-specific biases. Per donor, leukapheresis produced somewhere between about 0.9 and 9 billion PBMCs.

Donors were healthy HIV-negative adults with no recently reported acute infections or vaccinations. Only Caucasian adults living in Nashville, Tennessee, USA were represented among the donors. For unsorted samples, tens of millions of PBMCs were counted, and genomic DNA was extracted using the QIAamp DNA Blood Mini kit. After blood collection by leukapheresis, PBMCs were isolated using Ficoll-Histopaque density gradient centrifugation and then cryopreserved in the vapor phase of liquid nitrogen. Here is what the overall study found, with its caveats: Only blood was sampled, and tissue TCR repertoires likely differ from those in blood. Pairwise subsampling led to the expectation that sequencing depth would affect the degree of clonotype sharing among donors. The genetic and exposure-history diversity represented was limited by the small number of donors.

Using the deep immunoSEQ assay, multiplex PCR amplified TCR CDR3 regions from genomic DNA. Extracted genomic DNA from each cell subset was spread evenly across all wells of several immunoSEQ 96-well plates, with each plate serving as a replicate. For unsorted PBMC, each replicate PCR was loaded with roughly 270 ng genomic DNA, equivalent to some 27,000 T cell genomes. Unsorted PBMC genomic DNA was sequenced across ten immunoSEQ deep assay plates. The purified libraries were quantified using a Qubit 3.0 fluorometer, sized with a Bioanalyzer 2100, and then quantified again using the KAPA Library Quantification kit. Every immunoSEQ 96-well plate was sequenced on a dedicated single-read 150-cycle Illumina NextSeq 550 flow cell. The published analysis was carried out like this. The immunoSEQ output contained only junctional sequences without quality scores, so filtering could not match that applied to full-length reads. Sequences were annotated with PyIR, a Python wrapper for IgBLAST v1.9, and V/J genes and CDR3 were assigned using IMGT germline references. Reads were filtered out if the reads had weak V/J assignments (E-value above 1e-6), no CDR3, stop codons, out-of-frame junctions, or ambiguous translated residues. V3J clonotypes were defined as sequences sharing an identical inferred V gene, J gene, and CDR3 amino acid sequence. Percentage overlap between repertoires was calculated by dividing the number of shared unique clonotypes by the size of the smaller repertoire. Repertoire richness was assessed with RTK rarefaction, the Chao1 estimator, and Recon v2.1 estimates of unobserved clonotypes. This immuneACCESS table, as held by TCRdb, lists in-frame sequences with V and J called but not all clones. Of the missing ones, under half trace to an unresolved V gene in checked studies; the others have no known cause. That table furnishes V, J and clone size, whereas the DNA furnished D and trimming. The sample profile shows roughly 510,000 clones; around 79% of them were found once. Around 12% of the sample lies in the top ten.

The rearrangement combines TRBV4-2 with TRBJ1-4, with TRBD1 tentatively as D gene (6 bases match). The sequencing sample was made of PBMCs. The receptor was isolated from a middle-aged woman in good health. Some clones in this sample may be carry-over from other donors' samples. The encoded CDR3 is CASSQRTATNEKLFF. The nucleotides are TGTGCCAGCAGCCAAAGGACAGCAACTAATGAAAAACTGTTTTTT.